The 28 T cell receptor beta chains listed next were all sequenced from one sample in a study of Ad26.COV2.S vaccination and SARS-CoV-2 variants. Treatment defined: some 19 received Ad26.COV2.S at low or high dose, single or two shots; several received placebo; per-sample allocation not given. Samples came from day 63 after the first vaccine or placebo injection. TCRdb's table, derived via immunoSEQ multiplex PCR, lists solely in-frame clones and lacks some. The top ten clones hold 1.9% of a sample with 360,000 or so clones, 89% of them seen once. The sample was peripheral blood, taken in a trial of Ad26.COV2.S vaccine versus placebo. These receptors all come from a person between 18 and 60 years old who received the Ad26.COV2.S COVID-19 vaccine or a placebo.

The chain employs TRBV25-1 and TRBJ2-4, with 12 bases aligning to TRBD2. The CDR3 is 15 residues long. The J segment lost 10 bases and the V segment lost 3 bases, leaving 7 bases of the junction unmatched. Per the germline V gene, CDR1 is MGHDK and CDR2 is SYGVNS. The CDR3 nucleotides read TGTGCCAGCAGTGACGCGGCTAGCGGGAGGGGAATTCAGTACTTC. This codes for CASSDAASGRGIQYF.

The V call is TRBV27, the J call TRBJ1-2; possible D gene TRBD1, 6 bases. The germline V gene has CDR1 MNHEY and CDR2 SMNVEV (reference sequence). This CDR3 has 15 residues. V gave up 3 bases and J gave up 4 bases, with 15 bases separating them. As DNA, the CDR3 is TGTGCCAGCAGTTTTCGCCAGGGGAACCTCTATGGCTACACCTTC. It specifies CASSFRQGNLYGYTF.

CDR3 region: CASTSPVETQYF. CDR3 DNA sequence: TGTGCCAGCACAAGTCCCGTGGAGACCCAGTACTTC. V usage is TRBV28 and J usage is TRBJ2-5; no firm D call. The CDR3 consists of 12 residues. CDR1 is MDHEN and CDR2 is SYDVKM in the germline V gene. Trimming took 7 bases from V and 5 from J, leaving 11 bases between them.

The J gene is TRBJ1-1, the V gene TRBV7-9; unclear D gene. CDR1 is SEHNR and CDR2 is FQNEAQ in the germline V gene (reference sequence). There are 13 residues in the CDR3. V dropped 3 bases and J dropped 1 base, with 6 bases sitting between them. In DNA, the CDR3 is TGTGCCAGCAGCTTCAGCAGGAACACTGAAGCTTTCTTT. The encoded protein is CASSFSRNTEAFF.

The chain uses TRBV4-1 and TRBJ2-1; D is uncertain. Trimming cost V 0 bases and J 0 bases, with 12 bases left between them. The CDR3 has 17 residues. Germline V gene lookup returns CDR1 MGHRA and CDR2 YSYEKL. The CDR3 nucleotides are TGCGCCAGCAGCCAAGATGGCGCGGTTAGCTCCTACAATGAGCAGTTCTTC. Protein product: CASSQDGAVSSYNEQFF.

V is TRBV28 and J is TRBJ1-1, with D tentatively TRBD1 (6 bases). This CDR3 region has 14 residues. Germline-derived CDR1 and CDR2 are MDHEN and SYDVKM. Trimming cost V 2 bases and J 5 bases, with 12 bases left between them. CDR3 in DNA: TGTGCCAGCAGTTTACAGGGGCCGGGGACTGAAGCTTTCTTT. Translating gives CASSLQGPGTEAFF.

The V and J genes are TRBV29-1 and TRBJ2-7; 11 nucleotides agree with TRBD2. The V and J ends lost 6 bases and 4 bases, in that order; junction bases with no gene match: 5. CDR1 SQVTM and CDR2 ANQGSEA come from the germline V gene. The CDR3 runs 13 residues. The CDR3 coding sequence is TGCAGCGTCGTGGGACTAGCGGAATACGAGCAGTACTTC. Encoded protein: CSVVGLAEYEQYF.

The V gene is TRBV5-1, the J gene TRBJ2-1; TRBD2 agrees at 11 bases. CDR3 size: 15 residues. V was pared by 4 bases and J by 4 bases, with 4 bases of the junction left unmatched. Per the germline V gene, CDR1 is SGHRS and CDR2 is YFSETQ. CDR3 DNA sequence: TGCGCCAGCAGCGTCGGGACTAGCGGATACAATGAGCAGTTCTTC. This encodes CASSVGTSGYNEQFF.

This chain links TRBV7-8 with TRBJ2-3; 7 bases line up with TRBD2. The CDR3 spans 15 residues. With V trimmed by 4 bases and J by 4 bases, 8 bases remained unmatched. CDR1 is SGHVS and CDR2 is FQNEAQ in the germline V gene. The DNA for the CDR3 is TGTGCCAGCAGCTCCGAGACTAGCAGACCAGATACGCAGTATTTT. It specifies CASSSETSRPDTQYF.

The CDR3 protein is CATSDRTALGYTF. The CDR3, as DNA: TGTGCCACCAGTGACAGGACAGCTCTCGGCTACACCTTC. V and J are TRBV24-1 and TRBJ1-2; TRBD1 is a possible D gene (6 bases). CDR1 KGHDR and CDR2 SFDVKD come from the germline V gene. Trimming pared 4 bases from V and 8 bases from J, leaving 13 bases between. This CDR3 region has 13 residues.

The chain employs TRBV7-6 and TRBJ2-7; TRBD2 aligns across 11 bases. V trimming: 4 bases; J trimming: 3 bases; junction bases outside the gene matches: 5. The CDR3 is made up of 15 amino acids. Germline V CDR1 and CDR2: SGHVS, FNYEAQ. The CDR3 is CASSYLAGGNYEQYF. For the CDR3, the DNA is TGTGCCAGCAGCTACCTAGCGGGGGGAAACTACGAGCAGTACTTC.

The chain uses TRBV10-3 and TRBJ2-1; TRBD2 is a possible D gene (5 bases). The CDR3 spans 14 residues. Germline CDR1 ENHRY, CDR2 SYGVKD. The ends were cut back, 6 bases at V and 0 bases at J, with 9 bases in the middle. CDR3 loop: CAIRGEASYNEQFF. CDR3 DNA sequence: TGTGCCATCAGGGGAGAGGCCTCCTACAATGAGCAGTTCTTC.

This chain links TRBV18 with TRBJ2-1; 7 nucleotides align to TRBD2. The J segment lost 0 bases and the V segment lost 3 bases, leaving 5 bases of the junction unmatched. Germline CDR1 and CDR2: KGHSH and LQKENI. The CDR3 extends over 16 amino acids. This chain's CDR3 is CASSPRRGISYNEQFF. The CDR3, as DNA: TGTGCCAGCTCACCGCGGCGGGGGATCTCCTACAATGAGCAGTTCTTC.

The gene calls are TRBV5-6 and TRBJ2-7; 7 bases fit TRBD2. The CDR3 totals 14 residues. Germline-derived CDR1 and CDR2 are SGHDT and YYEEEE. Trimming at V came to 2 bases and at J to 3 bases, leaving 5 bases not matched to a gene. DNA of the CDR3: TGTGCCAGCAGCTTAACGGGAGGTATCTACGAGCAGTACTTC. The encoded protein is CASSLTGGIYEQYF. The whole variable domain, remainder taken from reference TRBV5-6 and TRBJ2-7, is DAGVTQSPTHLIKTRGQQVTLRCSPKSGHDTVSWYQQALGQGPQFIFQYYEEEERQRGNFPDRFSGHQFPNYSSELNVNALLLGDSALYLCASSLTGGIYEQYFGPGTRLTVT.

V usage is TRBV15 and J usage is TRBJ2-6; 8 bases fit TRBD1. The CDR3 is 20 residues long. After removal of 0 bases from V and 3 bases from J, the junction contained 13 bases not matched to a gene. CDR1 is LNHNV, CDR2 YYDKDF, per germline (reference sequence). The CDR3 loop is CATSRELAGGAGGGANVLTF. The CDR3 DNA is TGTGCCACCAGCAGAGAGTTGGCAGGGGGCGCGGGTGGTGGGGCCAACGTCCTGACTTTC.

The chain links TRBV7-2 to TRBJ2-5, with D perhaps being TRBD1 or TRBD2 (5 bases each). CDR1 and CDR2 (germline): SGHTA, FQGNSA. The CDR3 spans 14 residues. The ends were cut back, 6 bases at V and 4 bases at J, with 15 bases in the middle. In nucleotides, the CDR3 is TGTGCCAGCAGGCCTGGGGGTAGCAGAGAGACCCAGTACTTC. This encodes CASRPGGSRETQYF. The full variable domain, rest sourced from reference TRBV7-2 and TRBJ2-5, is GAGVSQSPSNKVTEKGKDVELRCDPISGHTALYWYRQSLGQGLEFLIYFQGNSAPDKSGLPSDRFSAERTGGSVSTLTIQRTQQEDSAVYLCASRPGGSRETQYFGPGTRLLVL.

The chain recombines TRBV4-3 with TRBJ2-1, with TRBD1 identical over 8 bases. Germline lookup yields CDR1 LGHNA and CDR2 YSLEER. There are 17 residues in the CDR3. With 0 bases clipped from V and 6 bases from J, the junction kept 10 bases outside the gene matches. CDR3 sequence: CASSQELMTGVRNEQFF. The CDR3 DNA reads TGCGCCAGCAGCCAAGAATTAATGACAGGGGTTCGCAATGAGCAGTTCTTC.

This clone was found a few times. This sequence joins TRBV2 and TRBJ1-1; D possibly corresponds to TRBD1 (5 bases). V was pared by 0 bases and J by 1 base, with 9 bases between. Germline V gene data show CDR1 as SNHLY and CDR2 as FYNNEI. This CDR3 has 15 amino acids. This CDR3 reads CASSEAHGQNTEAFF. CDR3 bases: TGTGCCAGCAGTGAAGCGCATGGACAGAACACTGAAGCTTTCTTT. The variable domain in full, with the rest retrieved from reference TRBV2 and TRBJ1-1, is EPEVTQTPSHQVTQMGQEVILRCVPISNHLYFYWYRQILGQKVEFLVSFYNNEISEKSEIFDDQFSVERPDGSNFTLKIRSTKLEDSAMYFCASSEAHGQNTEAFFGQGTRLTVV.

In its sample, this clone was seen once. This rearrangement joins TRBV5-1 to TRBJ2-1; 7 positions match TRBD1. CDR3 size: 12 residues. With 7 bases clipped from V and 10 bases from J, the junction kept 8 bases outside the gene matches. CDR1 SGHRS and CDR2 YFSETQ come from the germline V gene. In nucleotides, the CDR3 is TGCGCCAGCGGGAAGGGGACAGCGGAGCAGTTCTTC. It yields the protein CASGKGTAEQFF.

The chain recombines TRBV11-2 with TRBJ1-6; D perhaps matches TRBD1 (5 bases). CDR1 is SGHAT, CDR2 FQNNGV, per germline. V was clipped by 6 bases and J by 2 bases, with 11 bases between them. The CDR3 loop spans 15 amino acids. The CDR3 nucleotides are TGTGCCAGCAGACGCGCGGGGCCCTATAATTCACCCCTCCACTTT. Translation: CASRRAGPYNSPLHF.

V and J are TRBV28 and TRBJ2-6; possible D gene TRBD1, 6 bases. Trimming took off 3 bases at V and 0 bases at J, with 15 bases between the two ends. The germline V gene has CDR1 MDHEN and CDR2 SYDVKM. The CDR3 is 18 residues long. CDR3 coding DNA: TGTGCCAGCAGTTTTGAGACAGGTTTTTCCTCTGGGGCCAACGTCCTGACTTTC. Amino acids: CASSFETGFSSGANVLTF. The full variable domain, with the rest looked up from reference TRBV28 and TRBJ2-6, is DVKVTQSSRYLVKRTGEKVFLECVQDMDHENMFWYRQDPGLGLRLIYFSYDVKMKEKGDIPEGYSVSREKKERFSLILESASTNQTSMYLCASSFETGFSSGANVLTFGAGSRLTVL.

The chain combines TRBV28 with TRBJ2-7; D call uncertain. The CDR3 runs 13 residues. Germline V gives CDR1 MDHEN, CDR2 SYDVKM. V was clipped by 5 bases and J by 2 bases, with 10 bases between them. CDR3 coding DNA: TGTGCCAGCAGTCCCCTAAGCGCCTACGAGCAGTACTTC. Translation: CASSPLSAYEQYF.

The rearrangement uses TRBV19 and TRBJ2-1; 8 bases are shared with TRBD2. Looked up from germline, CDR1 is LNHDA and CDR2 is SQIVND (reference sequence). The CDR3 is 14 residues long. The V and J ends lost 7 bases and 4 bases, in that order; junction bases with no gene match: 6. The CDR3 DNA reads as TGTGCCAGTAAAGAGCGGGAGTCGTACAATGAGCAGTTCTTC. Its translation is CASKERESYNEQFF.

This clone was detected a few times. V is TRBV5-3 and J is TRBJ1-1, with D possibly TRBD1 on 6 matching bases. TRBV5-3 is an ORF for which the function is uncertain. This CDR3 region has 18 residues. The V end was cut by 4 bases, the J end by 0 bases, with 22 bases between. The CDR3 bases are TGTGCCAGAAGCCCGAGACAGGTCCCCTTCTTAATGAACACTGAAGCTTTCTTT. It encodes CARSPRQVPFLMNTEAFF.

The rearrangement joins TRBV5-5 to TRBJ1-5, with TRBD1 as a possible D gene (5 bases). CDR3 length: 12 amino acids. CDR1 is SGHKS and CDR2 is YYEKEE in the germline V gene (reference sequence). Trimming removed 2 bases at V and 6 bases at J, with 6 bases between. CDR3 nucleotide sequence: TGTGCCAGCAGCTTTCAGGGTCAGCCCCAGCATTTT. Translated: CASSFQGQPQHF.

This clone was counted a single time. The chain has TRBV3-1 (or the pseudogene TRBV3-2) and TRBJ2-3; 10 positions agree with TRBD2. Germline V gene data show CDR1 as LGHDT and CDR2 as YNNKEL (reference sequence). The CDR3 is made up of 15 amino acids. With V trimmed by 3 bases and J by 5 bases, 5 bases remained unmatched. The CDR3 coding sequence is TGTGCCAGCAGCCATACTAGCGGGATGAAAGATACGCAGTATTTT. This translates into CASSHTSGMKDTQYF.

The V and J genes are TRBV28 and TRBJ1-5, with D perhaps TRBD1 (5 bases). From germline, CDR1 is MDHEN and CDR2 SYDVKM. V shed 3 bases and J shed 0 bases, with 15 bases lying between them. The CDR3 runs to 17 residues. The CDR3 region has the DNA TGTGCCAGCAGTTTTTTACCCCAGGGATATAGCAATCAGCCCCAGCATTTT. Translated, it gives CASSFLPQGYSNQPQHF.

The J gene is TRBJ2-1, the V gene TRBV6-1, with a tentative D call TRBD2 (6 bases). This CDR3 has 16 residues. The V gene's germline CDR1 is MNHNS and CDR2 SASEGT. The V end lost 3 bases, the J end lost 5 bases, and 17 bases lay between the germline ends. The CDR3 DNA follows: TGTGCCAGCAGTGACACGGGACTTGGGGATAACAATGAGCAGTTCTTC. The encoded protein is CASSDTGLGDNNEQFF.